One T cell receptor (beta chain) is described in this entry. Its antigen is unknown. Base qualities are not at hand, and no much larger clone is one base apart. The sample belongs to a study of cytomegalovirus exposure and HLA in healthy donors (TCRdb year 2017). In the study overall: In an earlier analysis of some 550 of the donors, approximately 300 Gb of sequence data and 100 million or so unique TCR beta sequences from roughly 200 million T cells were reported. An early release covering roughly 600 HLA-typed donors comprised about 320 gigabases of sequencing data and 85 million or so unique TCR sequences. The genetic ancestry cluster associated with self-reported Caucasian donors included around four fifths of the roughly 360 genotyped donors. The study aimed to test whether signatures of past pathogen exposure could be identified by cataloging public T cell receptors. Using immunosequencing, the study profiled T cell repertoires from 500 to 800 subjects and related those repertoires to cytomegalovirus serostatus. A separate validation cohort of 100 to 150 different subjects was used in addition to the 666-subject first cohort. To predict cytomegalovirus infection status, the study combined high-throughput TCR immunosequencing, statistical association of individual TCRs with disease status, and machine learning. A later analysis re-examined previously published TCR beta repertoires from just over 650 donors and added high-resolution HLA genotyping to investigate patterns of TCR occurrence. The later analysis used no new phenotypic data to find candidate immune exposures, relying instead on TCR beta sequences and their occurrence across donors. To decide whether each TCR beta V gene segment behaved as functional or pseudogenic, an earlier analysis of some 540 of the donors relied on high-throughput TCR beta sequencing. Donor age, sex, ethnicity and CMV serostatus were compiled alongside the repertoire data. Genome-wide SNP genotypes for about 65% of the roughly 670 donors were used in a later genetic analysis, which treated that subset as a discovery cohort. All discovery cohort repertoires had been generated on a single sequencing platform. HLA typing included class I and class II loci at four-digit resolution. The number of donors typed differed by locus, with about 629-630 for A, B, C, DRB1 and DQB1, roughly 520 for DQA1, over 600 for DPA1, and around 430 for DPB1. Five DR-DQ haplotypes were handled as single units for association and clustering, since linkage in the cohort was strong. On average, around 200,000 unique TCR beta nucleotide sequences were sequenced per donor among several hundred genotyped donors of the cohort, with about 17% of those sequences being non-productive.

Compared with germline, V lacks 4 bases and J lacks 9 bases; bases without a gene match: 15. CDR1 and CDR2 were assigned from the germline V gene as SGHRS and YFSETQ. Spanning cysteine to phenylalanine, the CDR3 consists of 16 amino acids. The retained sequence is limited to the CDR3, 48 bases, with the frame set at the first base. In total, fewer than 750 healthy bone marrow donors made up the cohort. All cohort members were sampled while nominally healthy, although unrecorded immune exposures were likely present. The donor was CMV seronegative and was included in the group of around 320 seronegative cohort members. A peripheral blood sample was collected from each donor, and TCR beta sequencing was performed on peripheral blood mononuclear cells. Genomic DNA was extracted from the blood cell samples with the Qiagen DNeasy Blood Extraction Kit. General study outcomes and caveats: In an earlier analysis of approximately 590 of the donors, most TCR beta V segments appeared in productive rearrangements about 87% or about 30% of the time, broadly matching IMGT annotations. The earlier analysis of some 560 of the donors excluded fewer than 20 rarely observed V segments, including chromosome 9 orphons, because counts were too low. In a later genetic analysis, fewer N-insertions in productive TCRs were reported among donors in an Asian-associated ancestry cluster than the approximately 710-donor mean. At a false discovery rate of 0.05, a later analysis linked around 17,000 TCR beta sequences to specific HLA alleles. Correlated functional status among segregating V segments might be attributable to linkage disequilibrium, but an unknown experimental factor could not be ruled out. The study listed 164 TCR beta chains as associated with cytomegalovirus. V-gene and J-gene trimming of TCR beta chains was associated with a missense DCLRE1C variant in a later genetic analysis, and the association was replicated in an independent cohort. Compared with equally common non-associated chains, HLA-associated TCR beta chains in a later analysis were more clonally expanded and had lower generation probabilities. Because HLA typing was missing for some donors at each locus, association tests included only the typed subset. Most TCR sequences were observed very rarely across donors, whereas some public TCRs were present in many individuals. A further reported finding was that TCR beta sequences accurately predicted the HLA-A and HLA-B alleles for most subjects in the first cohort. The authors suggested that the approach could potentially be extended to other disease states and immunological phenotypes. According to a later analysis, most CMV-associated TCR beta chains appeared to be HLA-restricted, and the HLA associations seemed to be driven largely by CMV exposure. Roughly uniform sequencing depth across donors was assumed in presence/absence analyses, although this assumption may not hold. The 87-base-pair reads could not distinguish some IMGT-functional V segments, including TRBV6-2 and TRBV6-3, so those segments were excluded. Assigning TCR associations to individual alleles was difficult when HLA alleles, especially DR and DQ, strongly co-occurred. In a later analysis, TCR association rates were found to vary across HLA loci, with the most associated TCRs seen for DRB1 alleles and the fewest for HLA-C alleles. According to a later analysis, parvovirus B19, influenza, CMV and Epstein-Barr virus appeared linked to several top co-occurrence clusters. A group of highly shared sequence variants was considered likely to be a technical artifact of the sequencing pipeline. This cohort had only TCR beta chains sequenced, and the lack of alpha or paired-chain data limited which features could be detected. Three of the identified cytomegalovirus-associated TCR beta chains were confirmed in vitro to be specific for cytomegalovirus antigens. In both the original and validation cohorts, the classifier was reported to diagnose cytomegalovirus status with high specificity and sensitivity. The only immune exposure information available for the cohort was CMV serostatus.

Libraries were constructed by the immunoSEQ multiplex PCR assay. A mixture of 60 forward primers for TCR Vbeta segments and 13 reverse primers for TCR Jbeta segments was used in the multiplex PCR. A multiplex PCR assay on genomic DNA amplified the CDR3 region of rearranged TCR beta genes. Amplified TCR beta libraries were sequenced as 87-base-pair reads on the Illumina HiSeq System. For the original study's pipeline: In a later analysis, tens of millions of unique TCR beta chains were counted across the 650 to 700 repertoires, and about 10 million of these chains were shared by at least two donors. To remove PCR and sequencing errors, raw reads were error-corrected and collapsed into unique sequences using a nearest-neighbor algorithm that merged closely related sequences. V, D and J gene segments were assigned by aligning CDR3 sequences to IMGT reference sequences. For a sequence to be retained, a match of at least six nucleotides was required to both a V gene segment and a J gene segment. Rearrangements were called productive when the CDR3 lacked stop codons and stayed in frame with V and J; all others were non-productive. CDR3 was defined according to IMGT convention as the region running from the second conserved V-encoded cysteine to the conserved J-encoded phenylalanine. The earlier analysis of fewer than 700 of the donors excluded sequences that lacked an unambiguous match to a single V gene segment. In an earlier analysis of 587 of the donors, a V segment was called functional when productive rearrangements were above 56.7%, and segregating when the standard deviation between donors exceeded 5%. A statistical classification framework was developed to diagnose cytomegalovirus status using the catalog of TCR beta chain sequences. A later analysis assigned V and J genes by comparing TCR nucleotide sequences with IMGT/GENE-DB human TR gene sequences. Using the TCRdist pipeline, a later analysis assigned CDR3 sequences along with most-parsimonious VDJ recombination scenarios. A later analysis defined each TCR beta chain by its CDR3 amino acid sequence plus V-gene family, and excluded reads lacking a unique V-gene family. To address suspected cross-contamination and a sequencing artifact, a later analysis removed roughly 580 highly shared, low-generation-probability nucleotide sequences. A later analysis calculated a clonal expansion index for each public chain from normalized within-repertoire ranks of inferred template counts. A later analysis computed generation probabilities with a VDJ recombination model fitted to out-of-frame rearrangements, and checked the results against IGoR. Hypergeometric tests were used in a later analysis to score TCR-TCR, TCR-HLA and TCR-CMV co-occurrence, with a repertoire-size bias correction applied to the TCR pairs. A later analysis estimated false discovery rates by permuting HLA or CMV assignments 20 times. In a later analysis, co-occurring TCRs were grouped using DBSCAN, with TCRdist sequence similarity added in when clustering inside HLA-allele-positive subsets. Co-occurrence clustering excluded repertoires with fewer than 30,000 or more than 120,000 public chains, plus five with anomalous nucleotide sharing. Not all clones reach the TCRdb copy of this immuneACCESS table, which keeps in-frame sequences only. Checked studies attribute under half of the gap to unresolved V genes and leave the rest unexplained. That table gives V, J and clone size, and the DNA gave D and trimming. For this sample there are 130,000 to 150,000 clones; about 80% appear just once. Roughly 2.2% of the sample is taken by the ten largest.

The receptor was derived from a man aged 30 to 45 in good health and CMV-seronegative. The material sequenced was PBMCs. This chain is built from TRBV5-1 and TRBJ2-1; 8 middle bases align to TRBD2. The DNA sequence is as follows: TGCGCCAGCAGCCTGGGATCTCGGGAGGGCCCTGGTGAGCAGTTCTTC. It codes for CASSLGSREGPGEQFF.